This T cell receptor (beta chain) was retrieved from a study of blood T cell repertoires in COVID-19 (TCRdb year 2020). General notes on the study: The collaborator samples originated in the United States, Italy and Spain and spanned the acute and convalescent phases of COVID-19. The sample metadata nearly always contained a de-identified subject ID, COVID-19 status, age in years and sex. Subjects who had been exposed to COVID-19, were actively infected with it, or had recovered from it provided the deeply sampled blood TCRbeta repertoires that made up the dataset. The samples were drawn from two sources: the first 160 participants of the ongoing ImmuneRACE study, and 1,000 to 1,500 subjects contributed by 6 global collaborators. Where HLA class I and class II types were available, the types were taken from metadata supplied by the sample provider, not from assay-based typing. The material from the prospective study consisted of cDNA or gDNA derived from T cells, B-cell-depleted T cells, or PBMCs. The repertoires were made available in a free public database intended to serve as a resource for research on the immune response to SARS-CoV-2. The full study reports these points: Clinical and demographic metadata were provided uncurated, with the amount varying by source and participant.

A second Seattle source provided samples from volunteer blood donors who had recovered from COVID-19. Whole blood was collected in K2EDTA tubes by collaborating institutions according to the institutions' own protocols. For TCRbeta analysis, collaborator samples were shipped as frozen whole blood, as isolated PBMCs, or as DNA extracted from either sample type. Remarks on this clone: Its antigen has not been determined. No much larger clonotype is one base removed from it; base qualities were not supplied.

The cysteine opens and the phenylalanine closes a CDR3 of 15 amino acids. Kept here is only the CDR3 DNA, which spans 45 bases and is read in frame from base 1. CDR1 MGHRA and CDR2 YSYEKL are derived from the germline V gene. V is pruned by 2 bases and J by 3 bases, leaving 6 bases of the junction without a gene match. TCRbeta CDR3 regions were amplified from genomic DNA by means of the immunoSEQ Assay, a bias-controlled multiplex PCR. Per the original workflow: Nucleated cell counts per sample were estimated from amplification of reference gene primers within the assay. To quantify the absolute abundance of each unique TCRbeta CDR3 rearrangement, sequence reads were collapsed and filtered. For each sample, productive Simpson clonality was calculated by taking the square root of Simpson's diversity index across productive rearrangements. TCRdb mirrors the immuneACCESS table, restricted to in-frame sequences. Some clones are absent from its copies; in checked studies, under half trace to an unresolved V gene, and the reason for the others is unknown. Clone size and V and J calls were adopted from that table, with D and trimming inferred from the DNA. In this sample the table shows 140,000 or so clones, 80% of which occur a single time. Roughly 3.6% of the sample is held by the ten biggest clonotypes.

Sequenced sample: peripheral blood. The chain uses TRBV4-1 and TRBJ2-7; 8 middle bases align to TRBD1. This receptor was identified in a man between 65 and 80 years old who had recovered from COVID-19. The CDR3 protein is CASSQPGTGNYEQYF. The DNA is TGCGCCAGCAGCCAACCCGGGACAGGAAACTACGAGCAGTACTTC.